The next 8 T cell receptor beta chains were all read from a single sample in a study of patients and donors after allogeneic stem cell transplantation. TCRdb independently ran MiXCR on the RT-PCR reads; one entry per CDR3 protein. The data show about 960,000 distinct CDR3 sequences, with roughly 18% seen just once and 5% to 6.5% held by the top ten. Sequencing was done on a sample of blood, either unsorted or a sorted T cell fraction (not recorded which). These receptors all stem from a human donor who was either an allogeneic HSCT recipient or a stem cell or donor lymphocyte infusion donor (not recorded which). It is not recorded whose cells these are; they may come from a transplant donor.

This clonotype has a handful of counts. The CDR3 is CSASIGRETQYF. The CDR3 DNA sequence: TGCAGTGCTAGTATAGGAAGGGAGACCCAGTACTTC. The V call is TRBV20-1, the J call TRBJ2-5, with unresolved D. Germline CDR1 reads DFQATT; CDR2 reads SNEGSKA (reference sequence). Deletions cut 3 bases from V and 5 bases from J, with 10 bases between. The CDR3 is 12 amino acids.

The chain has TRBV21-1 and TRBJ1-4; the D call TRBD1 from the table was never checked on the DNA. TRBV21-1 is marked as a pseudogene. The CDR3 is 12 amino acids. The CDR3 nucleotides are TGTGCCTGTGGGGGGACGGATGAAAAACTGTTTTTT. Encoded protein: CACGGTDEKLFF.

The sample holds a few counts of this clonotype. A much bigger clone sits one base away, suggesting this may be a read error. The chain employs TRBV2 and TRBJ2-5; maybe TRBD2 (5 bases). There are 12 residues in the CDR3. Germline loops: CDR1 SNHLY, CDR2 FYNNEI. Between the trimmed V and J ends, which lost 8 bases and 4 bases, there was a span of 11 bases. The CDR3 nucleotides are TGTGCCAGCGGTTATCGGGGAGAGACCCAGTACTTC. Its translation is CASGYRGETQYF. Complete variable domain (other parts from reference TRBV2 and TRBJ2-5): EPEVTQTPSHQVTQMGQEVILRCVPISNHLYFYWYRQILGQKVEFLVSFYNNEISEKSEIFDDQFSVERPDGSNFTLKIRSTKLEDSAMYFCASGYRGETQYFGPGTRLLVL.

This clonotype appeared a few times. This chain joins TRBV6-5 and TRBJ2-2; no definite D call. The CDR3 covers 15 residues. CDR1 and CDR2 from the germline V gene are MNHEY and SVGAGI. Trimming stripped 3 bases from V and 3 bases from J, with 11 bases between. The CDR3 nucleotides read TGTGCCAGCAGTTATCATGATCTGGACACCGGGGAGCTGTTTTTT. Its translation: CASSYHDLDTGELFF.

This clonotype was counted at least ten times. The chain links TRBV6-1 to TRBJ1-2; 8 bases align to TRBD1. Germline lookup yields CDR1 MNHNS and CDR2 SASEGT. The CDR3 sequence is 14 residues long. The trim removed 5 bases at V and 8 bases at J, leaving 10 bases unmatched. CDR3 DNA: TGTGCCAGCAGTCCAGGGGGCGCAAGAGGAGGCTACACCTTC. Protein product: CASSPGGARGGYTF.

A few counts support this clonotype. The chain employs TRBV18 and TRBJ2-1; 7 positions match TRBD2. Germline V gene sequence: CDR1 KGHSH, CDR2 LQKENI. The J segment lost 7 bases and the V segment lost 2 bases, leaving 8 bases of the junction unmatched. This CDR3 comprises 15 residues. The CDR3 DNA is TGTGCCAGCTCACCAGAAGGACTAGTGGGGAATGAGCAGTTCTTC. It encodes CASSPEGLVGNEQFF.

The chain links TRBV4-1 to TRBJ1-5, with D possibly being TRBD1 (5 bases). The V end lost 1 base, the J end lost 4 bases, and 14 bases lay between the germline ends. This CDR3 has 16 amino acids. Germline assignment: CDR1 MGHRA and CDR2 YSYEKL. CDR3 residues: CASSQGEGSGNQPQHF. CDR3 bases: TGCGCCAGCAGCCAAGGAGAGGGGTCGGGAAATCAGCCCCAGCATTTT.

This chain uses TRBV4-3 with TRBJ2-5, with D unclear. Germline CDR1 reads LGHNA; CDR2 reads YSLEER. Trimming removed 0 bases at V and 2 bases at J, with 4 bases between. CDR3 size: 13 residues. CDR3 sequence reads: CASSQEEQETQYF. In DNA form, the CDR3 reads TGCGCCAGCAGCCAAGAGGAACAAGAGACCCAGTACTTC.